This TCR beta chain came from a study of cytomegalovirus exposure and HLA in healthy donors. Looking at the study overall: Earlier, 110 million or so unique TCR beta sequences were recovered from approximately 200 million T cells by an analysis. Findings of the study overall: As immune exposure information, only CMV serostatus was available. Productive rates of about 87% or about 30% were seen for most TCR beta V segments in an earlier analysis.

PCR used 60 Vbeta primers and 13 Jbeta primers. The table came from immunoSEQ multiplex PCR; TCRdb's copy has only in-frame clones and leaves some out. The table has roughly 110,000 clones, around 68% seen once. The CDR3 contains 14 residues. Germline CDR1 MNHEY, CDR2 SVGAGI. The V and J ends lost 6 bases and 3 bases, in that order; junction bases with no gene match: 4. A remark on this clone: Its target is unknown.

Sequencing was carried out using PBMCs. This TCR was sampled from a woman aged 40 to 49 in good health and CMV-seropositive. This chain joins TRBV6-5 and TRBJ1-2, with 10 bases matching TRBD1. For the CDR3, the DNA is TGTGCCAGCAGCTCGGGACAGGGGCACTATGGCTACACCTTC. Its translation is CASSSGQGHYGYTF.